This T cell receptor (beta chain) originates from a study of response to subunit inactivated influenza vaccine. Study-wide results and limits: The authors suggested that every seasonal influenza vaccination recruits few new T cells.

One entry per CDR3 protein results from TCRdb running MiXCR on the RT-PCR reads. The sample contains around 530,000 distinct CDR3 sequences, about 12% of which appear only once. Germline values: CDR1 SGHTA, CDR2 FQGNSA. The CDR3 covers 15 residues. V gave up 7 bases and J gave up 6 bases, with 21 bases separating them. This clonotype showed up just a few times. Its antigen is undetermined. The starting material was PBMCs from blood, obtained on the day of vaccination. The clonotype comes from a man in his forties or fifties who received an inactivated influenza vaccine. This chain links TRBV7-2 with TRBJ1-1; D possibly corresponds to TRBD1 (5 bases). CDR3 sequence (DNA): TGTGCCAGCAAACCAACCAGCAGGGTGTTCTCTGAAGCTTTCTTT. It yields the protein CASKPTSRVFSEAFF.